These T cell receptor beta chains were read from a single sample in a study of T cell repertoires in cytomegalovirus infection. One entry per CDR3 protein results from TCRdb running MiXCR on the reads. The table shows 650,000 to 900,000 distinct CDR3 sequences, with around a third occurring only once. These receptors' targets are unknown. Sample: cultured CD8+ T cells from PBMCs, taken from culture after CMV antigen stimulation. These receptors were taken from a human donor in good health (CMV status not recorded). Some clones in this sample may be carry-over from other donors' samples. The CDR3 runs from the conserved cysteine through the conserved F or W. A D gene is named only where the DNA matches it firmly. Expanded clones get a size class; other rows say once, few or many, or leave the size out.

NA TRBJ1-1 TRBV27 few TGTGCCAGCCACGCCGGGAGGGAAGCTTTCTTT CASHAGREAFF
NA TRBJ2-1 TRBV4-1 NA TGCGCCAGCAGCCAAGAGGTTGAGCAGTTCTTC CASSQEVEQFF
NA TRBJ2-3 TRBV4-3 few TGCGCCAGCAGCCAAGAAGTGGGAGAGGATACGCAGTATTTT CASSQEVGEDTQYF
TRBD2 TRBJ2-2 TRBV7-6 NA TGTGCCAGCACCCTCCTAGCGGGGGGGGACACCGGGGAGCTGTTTTTT CASTLLAGGDTGELFF
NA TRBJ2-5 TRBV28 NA TGTGCCAACAGTTTCCCAGGGACCAAGAGAGCCCAGTACTTC CANSFPGTKRAQYF
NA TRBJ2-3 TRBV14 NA TGTGCCAGCAGCCAAGAACTAGATCTTGCTACGCAGTATTTT CASSQELDLATQYF
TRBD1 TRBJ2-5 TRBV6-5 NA TGTGCCAGCAGTCCGGGACAGGGGTTCCAAGAGACCCAGTACTTC CASSPGQGFQETQYF
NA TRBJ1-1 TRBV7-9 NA TGTGCCAGCAGCTTAGCGCGGGGAGGGCCTAACACTGAAGCTTTCTTT CASSLARGGPNTEAFF
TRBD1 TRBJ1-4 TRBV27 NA TGTGCCAGCAGTTCCCCCCGGACAGGGGGGGATGAAAAACTGTTTTTT CASSSPRTGGDEKLFF
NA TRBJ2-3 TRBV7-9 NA TGTGCCAGCCCTAGGGACTTCACAGATACGCAGTATTTT CASPRDFTDTQYF
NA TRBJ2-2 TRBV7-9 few TGTGCCAGCAGCTTGTCCCTAGTAGGGCCCGGGGAGCTGTTTTTT CASSLSLVGPGELFF
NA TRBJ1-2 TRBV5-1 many TGCGCCAGCAGCTTGGAGCCGGGTACGAACTATGGCTACACCTTC CASSLEPGTNYGYTF
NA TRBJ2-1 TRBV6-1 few TGTGCCAGCAGTCTTGCGGCCGGGGTCTACAATGAGCAGTTCTTC CASSLAAGVYNEQFF
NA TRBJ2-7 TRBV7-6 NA TGTGCCAGCACGCCACCAGAAGGGGCCTACGAGCAGTACTTC CASTPPEGAYEQYF
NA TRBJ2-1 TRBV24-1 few TGTGCCACCAGTGATTTGACTTCCAGCTCCTACAATGAGCAGTTCTTC CATSDLTSSSYNEQFF
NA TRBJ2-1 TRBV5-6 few TGTGCCAGCAGCCCCACCCCACATGAGCAGTTCTTC CASSPTPHEQFF
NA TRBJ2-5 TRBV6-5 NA TGTGCCAGCAGCGCGGATCTTTCCGCCCAAGAGACCCAGTACTTC CASSADLSAQETQYF
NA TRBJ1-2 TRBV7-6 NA TGTGCCAGCAGCTCCGGGGTGGGCCTCTATGGCTACACCTTC CASSSGVGLYGYTF
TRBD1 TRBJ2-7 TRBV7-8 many TGTGCCAGCAGCTTTAATCCGGGACAGGGGACGTACGAGCAGTACTTC CASSFNPGQGTYEQYF
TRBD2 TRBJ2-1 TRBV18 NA TGTGCCAGCTCAAGTGGGACTAGGGTGGAGAATGAGCAGTTCTTC CASSSGTRVENEQFF
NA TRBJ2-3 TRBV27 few TGTGCCAGCAGTTTATCGGCAGGTGTCACAGATACGCAGTATTTT CASSLSAGVTDTQYF
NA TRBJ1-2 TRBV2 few TGTGCCAGCATGGGGGATGGCTACACCTTC CASMGDGYTF
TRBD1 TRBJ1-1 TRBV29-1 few TGCAGCGTTGCCGGGACAGTGAACACTGAAGCTTTCTTT CSVAGTVNTEAFF
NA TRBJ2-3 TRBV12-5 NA TGTGCTAGTGGTGCCCCTTTAGGGGACGGCACAGATACGCAGTATTTT CASGAPLGDGTDTQYF
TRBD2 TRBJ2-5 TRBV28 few TGTGCCAGCAGTTTGTCTGGCGGGGGGGCCAACCAAGAGACCCAGTACTTC CASSLSGGGANQETQYF
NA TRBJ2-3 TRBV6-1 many TGTGCCAGCAGTGAACGCGGGAGCACAGATACGCAGTATTTT CASSERGSTDTQYF
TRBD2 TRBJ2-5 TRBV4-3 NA TGCGCCAGCAGCCACCCTAGCGGGGAGATTCAAGAGACCCAGTACTTC CASSHPSGEIQETQYF